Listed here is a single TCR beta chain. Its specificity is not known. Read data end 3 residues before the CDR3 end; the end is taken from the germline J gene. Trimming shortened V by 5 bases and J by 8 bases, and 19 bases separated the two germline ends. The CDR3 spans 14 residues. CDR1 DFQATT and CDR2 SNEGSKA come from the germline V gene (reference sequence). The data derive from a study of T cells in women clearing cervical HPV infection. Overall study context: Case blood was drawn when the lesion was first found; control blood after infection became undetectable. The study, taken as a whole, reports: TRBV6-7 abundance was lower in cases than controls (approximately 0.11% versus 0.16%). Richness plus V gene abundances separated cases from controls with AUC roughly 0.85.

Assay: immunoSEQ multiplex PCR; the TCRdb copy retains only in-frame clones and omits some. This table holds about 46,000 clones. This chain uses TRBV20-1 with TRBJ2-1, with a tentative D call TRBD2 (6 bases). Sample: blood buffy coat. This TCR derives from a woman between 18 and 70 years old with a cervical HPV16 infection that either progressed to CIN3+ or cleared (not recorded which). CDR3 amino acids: CSAPVFLARDEQFF. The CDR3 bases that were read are TGCAGTGCTCCAGTGTTTCTAGCGCGGGATGAG.